This passage covers 32 T cell receptor beta chains from one sample sequenced in a study of control samples from healthy donors and cancer patients. Sequencing used immunoSEQ multiplex PCR; TCRdb keeps in-frame clones, though not all of them. In the table there are about 230,000 clones, approximately 80% of which are singletons. Source material: PBMCs. Every receptor here comes from a woman aged 55-69 years with lung cancer.

The chain couples TRBV10-3 to TRBJ1-3; D gene ambiguous. The germline gives CDR1 ENHRY, CDR2 SYGVKD. This CDR3 spans 19 amino acids. The V and J ends lost 3 bases and 0 bases respectively, with 21 bases between them. This CDR3 reads CAISERVVLSVTSGNTIYF. CDR3 DNA sequence: TGTGCCATCAGTGAAAGGGTAGTATTGTCCGTCACCTCTGGAAACACCATATATTTT.

The V gene is TRBV6-6, the J gene TRBJ1-1, with D maybe TRBD1 (6 bases). This CDR3 contains 15 residues. Trimming cost V 5 bases and J 4 bases, with 17 bases left between them. Germline V gene data show CDR1 as MNHNY and CDR2 as SVGAGI (reference sequence). For the CDR3, the DNA is TGTGCCAGCAGTGGGGGCCAGGGCCGGGGCACTGAAGCTTTCTTT. It is translated as CASSGGQGRGTEAFF.

CDR3 residues: CASSERQAGTTDTQYF. The CDR3 nucleotides read TGCGCCAGCAGCGAACGTCAAGCGGGCACCACAGATACGCAGTATTTT. The V gene is TRBV5-1, the J gene TRBJ2-3; maybe TRBD2 (6 bases). Per germline, CDR1 SGHRS and CDR2 YFSETQ. V was shortened by 4 bases and J by 2 bases, with 17 bases between the two germline ends. The CDR3 has 16 residues.

The chain couples TRBV20-1 to TRBJ1-1, with no clear D. In germline, CDR1 is DFQATT, CDR2 SNEGSKA (reference sequence). V shed 3 bases and J shed 2 bases, with 10 bases lying between them. The CDR3 consists of 13 residues. The CDR3 DNA is TGCAGTGCTAGTAAGGACTCTAACACTGAAGCTTTCTTT. Protein product: CSASKDSNTEAFF.

The CDR3 protein is CAGGGPVNRSMNTEAFF. CDR3 bases: TGCGCCGGAGGAGGGCCCGTAAACCGAAGCATGAACACTGAAGCTTTCTTT. The V call is TRBV10-1, the J call TRBJ1-1; D is undetermined. V was shortened by 11 bases and J by 0 bases, with 25 bases between the two germline ends. The CDR3 has 17 residues. The V gene's germline CDR1 is WNHNN and CDR2 SYGVQD (reference sequence).

The chain couples TRBV27 to TRBJ1-5; D not certain. The CDR3 sequence is 16 residues long. Trimming removed 2 bases at V and 0 bases at J, with 11 bases between. CDR1 and CDR2 (germline): MNHEY, SMNVEV (reference sequence). DNA of the CDR3: TGTGCCAGCAGTTTAGTCGGACGGATTAGCAATCAGCCCCAGCATTTT. Encoded protein: CASSLVGRISNQPQHF.

The chain couples TRBV5-6 to TRBJ2-3; perhaps TRBD2 as D (7 bases). V dropped 4 bases and J dropped 8 bases, with 17 bases sitting between them. Germline values: CDR1 SGHDT, CDR2 YYEEEE. This CDR3 contains 14 residues. CDR3 protein: CASSTGSRGGTQYF. The DNA for the CDR3 is TGTGCCAGCAGCACAGGGTCTAGGGGGGGTACGCAGTATTTT.

The genes are TRBV10-2 and TRBJ1-1; 8 bases are shared with TRBD1. Unmatched junction bases numbered 13, after V lost 7 bases and J lost 3 bases. The length of the CDR3 is 16 residues. The germline gives CDR1 WSHSY, CDR2 SAAADI. The CDR3 bases are TGCGCCAGCATGACCGTGACAGGGGCTTATTACACTGAAGCTTTCTTT. Translation: CASMTVTGAYYTEAFF.

The rearrangement links TRBV27 to TRBJ2-7; no clear D gene. This CDR3 is 11 amino acids long. V dropped 8 bases and J dropped 1 base, with 6 bases sitting between them. The germline V gene has CDR1 MNHEY and CDR2 SMNVEV (reference sequence). CDR3 nucleotides: TGTGCCAGCGGGTCTTCCTACGAGCAGTACTTC. Its protein is CASGSSYEQYF.

The chain uses TRBV6-2 or TRBV6-3 and TRBJ2-3; D unclear. The V end lost 2 bases, the J end lost 3 bases, and 12 bases lay between the germline ends. This CDR3 is 15 amino acids long. Germline assignment: CDR1 MNHEY and CDR2 SVGEGT. CDR3 amino acids: CASSYRSPWTDTQYF. The CDR3 bases are TGTGCCAGCAGTTACAGGAGCCCCTGGACAGATACGCAGTATTTT.

The chain employs TRBV7-8 and TRBJ1-2; D is uncertain. Trimming shortened V by 1 base and J by 4 bases, and 4 bases separated the two germline ends. Germline V gives CDR1 SGHVS, CDR2 FQNEAQ. The CDR3 has 12 residues. The CDR3 here is CASSLGFYGYTF. CDR3 nucleotide sequence: TGTGCCAGCAGCTTAGGGTTCTATGGCTACACCTTC.

J is TRBJ1-5 and V is TRBV5-1, with 9 bases that match TRBD1. Unmatched junction bases numbered 5, after V lost 0 bases and J lost 1 base. The CDR3 has 17 amino acids. Germline V gene data show CDR1 as SGHRS and CDR2 as YFSETQ. CDR3 sequence: CASSLGQGGLSNQPQHF. As DNA, the CDR3 is TGCGCCAGCAGCTTGGGACAGGGGGGACTAAGCAATCAGCCCCAGCATTTT.

V and J are TRBV6-5 and TRBJ1-1; 8 bases match TRBD1. Germline loops: CDR1 MNHEY, CDR2 SVGAGI. The CDR3 is 11 residues long. V lost 5 bases to trimming and J lost 11 bases; unmatched junction nucleotides: 4. The CDR3 DNA reads as TGTGCCAGCAGTCAGACAGGGGCGGCTTTCTTT. Its translation: CASSQTGAAFF.

The CDR3 sequence is CASSYSTGTVNTEAFF. The CDR3 nucleotides are TGTGCCAGCAGTTACTCGACGGGGACGGTGAACACTGAAGCTTTCTTT. This rearrangement joins TRBV6-5 to TRBJ1-1; perhaps TRBD1 as D (5 bases). The V end lost 0 bases, the J end lost 0 bases, and 11 bases lay between the germline ends. The germline V gene encodes CDR1 MNHEY and CDR2 SVGAGI. The CDR3 is 16 amino acids.

The genes are TRBV5-1 and TRBJ2-3; 7 bases fit TRBD2. The CDR3 has 16 residues. Unmatched junction bases numbered 16, after V lost 4 bases and J lost 8 bases. Germline lookup yields CDR1 SGHRS and CDR2 YFSETQ. The CDR3 DNA sequence: TGCGCCAGCAGCCCGGCTGGCGGGGGTGCCCGCGTTACGCAGTATTTT. Its protein is CASSPAGGGARVTQYF.

This sequence joins TRBV30 and TRBJ1-5, with D unclear. Trimming shortened V by 8 bases and J by 0 bases, and 8 bases separated the two germline ends. This CDR3 region has 12 residues. CDR1 GTSNPN and CDR2 SVGIG come from the germline V gene (reference sequence). The CDR3 loop reads CAAGYSNQPQHF. As DNA, the CDR3 is TGTGCCGCTGGATATAGCAATCAGCCCCAGCATTTT.

The chain couples TRBV30 to TRBJ1-1, with D uncertain. V lost 5 bases, J lost 0 bases, and 7 bases lay in between. This CDR3 is 12 amino acids long. Germline V gene data show CDR1 as GTSNPN and CDR2 as SVGIG (reference sequence). CDR3 region: CAWSRLNTEAFF. The CDR3 nucleotides are TGTGCCTGGTCTCGGTTGAACACTGAAGCTTTCTTT. The whole variable domain, remainder taken from reference TRBV30 and TRBJ1-1, is SQTIHQWPATLVQPVGSPLSLECTVEGTSNPNLYWYRQAAGRGLQLLFYSVGIGQISSEVPQNLSASRPQDRQFILSSKKLLLSDSGFYLCAWSRLNTEAFFGQGTRLTVV.

The gene calls are TRBV6-5 and TRBJ1-2; 8 bases line up with TRBD1. After removal of 1 base from V and 2 bases from J, the junction contained 6 bases not matched to a gene. CDR3 size: 16 residues. Looked up from germline, CDR1 is MNHEY and CDR2 is SVGAGI. The CDR3 protein is CASSYYNRGKNYGYTF. CDR3 nucleotide sequence: TGTGCCAGCAGTTACTACAACAGGGGGAAAAACTATGGCTACACCTTC.

This clone was counted between two and nine times. The rearrangement uses TRBV19 and TRBJ2-1; 9 bases fit TRBD2. Germline V lookup: CDR1 LNHDA, CDR2 SQIVND (reference sequence). The ends lost 7 bases at V and 2 bases at J; junction bases unmatched: 3. The CDR3 totals 14 residues. The chain's CDR3 is CASNSGSTYNEQFF. CDR3 in DNA: TGTGCCAGTAATAGCGGGAGTACCTACAATGAGCAGTTCTTC. The full variable domain, its missing parts supplied by reference TRBV19 and TRBJ2-1, is DGGITQSPKYLFRKEGQNVTLSCEQNLNHDAMYWYRQDPGQGLRLIYYSQIVNDFQKGDIAEGYSVSREKKESFPLTVTSAQKNPTAFYLCASNSGSTYNEQFFGPGTRLTVL.

V gene TRBV5-1 combines with J gene TRBJ2-1; D is perhaps TRBD1 or TRBD2 (5 bases each). Germline values: CDR1 SGHRS, CDR2 YFSETQ. Trimming took 3 bases from V and 1 from J, leaving 14 bases between them. The CDR3 totals 16 residues. The DNA for the CDR3 is TGCGCCAGCAGCTCGGGTTGGGGGTTGTCCTACAATGAGCAGTTCTTC. Translating it yields CASSSGWGLSYNEQFF.

This rearrangement joins TRBV7-9 to TRBJ1-1; no clear D gene. Deletions cut 2 bases from V and 1 base from J, with 11 bases between. Germline CDR1 and CDR2: SEHNR and FQNEAQ (reference sequence). The CDR3 is made up of 15 amino acids. CDR3 nucleotide sequence: TGTGCCAGCAGCTTATTATCCGTGGCGAACACTGAAGCTTTCTTT. This codes for CASSLLSVANTEAFF.

CDR3 in amino acids: CASNQPAGRRYTEAFF. CDR3 sequence (DNA): TGTGCCAGTAATCAACCCGCGGGCCGACGGTACACTGAAGCTTTCTTT. This sequence joins TRBV19 and TRBJ1-1; D is uncertain. CDR1 LNHDA and CDR2 SQIVND come from the germline V gene (reference sequence). Trimming pared 7 bases from V and 3 bases from J, leaving 21 bases between. The CDR3 has 16 residues.

Of note for this clone: At the DNA level, this CDR3 is encoded by other sequences in the same sample as well. The chain joins TRBV10-2 to TRBJ2-7, with D unclear. Trimming stripped 3 bases from V and 3 bases from J, with 3 bases between. The CDR3 covers 11 residues. The V gene's germline CDR1 is WSHSY and CDR2 SAAADI. The CDR3, as DNA: TGCGCCAGCAGTGATAGCTACGAGCAGTACTTC. It specifies CASSDSYEQYF.

V is TRBV3-1 (or the pseudogene TRBV3-2) and J is TRBJ2-3; 11 bases are a match to TRBD2. The length of the CDR3 is 15 residues. The germline V gene encodes CDR1 LGHDT and CDR2 YNNKEL (reference sequence). V shed 6 bases and J 5 bases; nucleotides not matched to a gene: 7. CDR3 sequence: CASSLSGGAKDTQYF. The CDR3 DNA is TGTGCCAGCAGTCTTAGCGGGGGGGCCAAAGATACGCAGTATTTT.

The J gene is TRBJ1-5, the V gene TRBV18; 9 bases agree with TRBD1. The CDR3 totals 15 residues. From germline, CDR1 is KGHSH and CDR2 LQKENI. Trimming cost V 2 bases and J 5 bases; bases outside gene matches: 4. CDR3 sequence: CASSPNRGLDQPQHF. CDR3 sequence (DNA): TGTGCCAGCTCACCAAACAGGGGGCTCGATCAGCCCCAGCATTTT. Drawing the rest from reference TRBV18 and TRBJ1-5, the complete variable domain is NAGVMQNPRHLVRRRGQEARLRCSPMKGHSHVYWYRQLPEEGLKFMVYLQKENIIDESGMPKERFSAEFPKEGPSILRIQQVVRGDSAAYFCASSPNRGLDQPQHFGDGTRLSIL.

This chain joins TRBV5-1 and TRBJ2-3, with 7 bases lining up with TRBD1. Germline loops: CDR1 SGHRS, CDR2 YFSETQ. With V trimmed by 4 bases and J by 0 bases, 8 bases remained unmatched. The CDR3 covers 16 residues. The CDR3, as DNA: TGCGCCAGCAGCCCGGGACAGTTCACTAGCACAGATACGCAGTATTTT. This gives the protein CASSPGQFTSTDTQYF.

This clone was observed a single time. The V and J genes are TRBV6-5 and TRBJ2-3; unclear D gene. Germline CDR1 and CDR2: MNHEY and SVGAGI. The CDR3 extends over 13 amino acids. This CDR3 reads CACTGHGTDTQYF. Written as DNA, the CDR3 is TGTGCGTGTACGGGCCACGGCACAGATACGCAGTATTTT.

This chain connects TRBV6-1 to TRBJ2-1, with no clear D. The CDR3 runs to 13 residues. The ends were cut back, 2 bases at V and 7 bases at J, with 9 bases in the middle. Germline V CDR1 and CDR2: MNHNS, SASEGT. The CDR3 is CASSEHSKNEQFF. For the CDR3, the DNA is TGTGCCAGCAGTGAACACTCAAAGAATGAGCAGTTCTTC.

V and J are TRBV15 and TRBJ2-3; 13 bases map to TRBD2. Looked up from germline, CDR1 is LNHNV and CDR2 is YYDKDF (reference sequence). The CDR3 is 18 residues long. Unmatched junction bases numbered 6, after V lost 1 base and J lost 2 bases. The CDR3 protein is CATSRGTSGRGFTDTQYF. The CDR3 DNA sequence: TGTGCCACCAGCAGAGGGACTAGCGGGAGAGGGTTCACAGATACGCAGTATTTT.

The chain uses TRBV5-1 and TRBJ2-1; 12 bases are a match to TRBD2. Looked up from germline, CDR1 is SGHRS and CDR2 is YFSETQ. J gave up 3 bases and V 4 bases, and 2 bases lay outside the gene matches. The CDR3 has 15 residues. CDR3 residues: CASSPTSGGYNEQFF. The CDR3 region has the DNA TGCGCCAGCAGCCCGACTAGCGGGGGCTACAATGAGCAGTTCTTC.

This chain joins TRBV5-1 and TRBJ2-5; 7 bases fit TRBD2. The V segment lost 6 bases and the J segment 1 base; nucleotides outside the gene matches: 6. Germline V gene lookup returns CDR1 SGHRS and CDR2 YFSETQ. The CDR3 is made up of 14 amino acids. The CDR3 here is CASMGGRAQETQYF. In nucleotides, the CDR3 is TGCGCCAGCATGGGGGGGAGGGCCCAAGAGACCCAGTACTTC. Together with reference TRBV5-1 and TRBJ2-5, the CDR3 gives the full variable domain: KAGVTQTPRYLIKTRGQQVTLSCSPISGHRSVSWYQQTPGQGLQFLFEYFSETQRNKGNFPGRFSGRQFSNSRSEMNVSTLELGDSALYLCASMGGRAQETQYFGPGTRLLVL.

The J gene is TRBJ2-1, the V gene TRBV25-1; D is possibly TRBD2 (5 bases). Germline lookup yields CDR1 MGHDK and CDR2 SYGVNS. The CDR3 length is 16 residues. Trimming shortened V by 3 bases and J by 0 bases, and 12 bases separated the two germline ends. The CDR3 spells CASSEWERSSYNEQFF. In DNA, the CDR3 is TGTGCCAGCAGTGAGTGGGAGAGGAGCTCCTACAATGAGCAGTTCTTC.